These 29 T cell receptor beta chains were all obtained from the same sample, sequenced in a study of T cell responses to AZD1222 COVID-19 vaccine. Sequencing was performed with immunoSEQ multiplex PCR; in TCRdb, only in-frame clones are kept and a portion is missing. The table includes 100,000 to 150,000 clones, 70% to 90% detected once. Here the sequenced sample was peripheral blood, taken on day 0 of AZD1222 vaccination. The receptors were gathered from an adult in good health.

This chain links TRBV20-1 with TRBJ1-1; D remains unclear. Germline V gives CDR1 DFQATT, CDR2 SNEGSKA (reference sequence). This CDR3 is built from 13 residues. V shed 3 bases and J shed 3 bases, with 11 bases lying between them. Here the CDR3 DNA reads TGCAGTGCTAGTGCTGTATTCTACACTGAAGCTTTCTTT. Its translation: CSASAVFYTEAFF.

This clone was recorded only once. This sequence joins TRBV2 and TRBJ1-6, with 9 bases matching TRBD1. Germline assignment: CDR1 SNHLY and CDR2 FYNNEI. J was trimmed by 6 bases and V by 8 bases; bases with no gene match: 5. The CDR3 has 14 residues. The chain's CDR3 is CASGGQGLNSPLHF. For the CDR3, the DNA is TGTGCCAGCGGGGGACAGGGACTTAATTCACCCCTCCACTTT.

This chain joins TRBV12-3 or TRBV12-4 and TRBJ1-1; D call uncertain. Trimming cost V 4 bases and J 6 bases, with 9 bases left between them. The CDR3 runs to 12 residues. The chain's CDR3 is CASSSRMAEAFF. For the CDR3, the DNA is TGTGCCAGCAGTTCCCGAATGGCTGAAGCTTTCTTT.

The rearrangement links TRBV5-1 to TRBJ1-1, with D possibly matching TRBD1 (6 bases). CDR3 length equals 15 residues. V was trimmed by 3 bases and J by 7 bases, leaving 19 bases between them. Germline loops: CDR1 SGHRS, CDR2 YFSETQ. The CDR3 bases are TGCGCCAGCAGCTCCTTACAGGGAAAAGTTGGTGAAGCTTTCTTT. It is translated as CASSSLQGKVGEAFF.

The V gene is TRBV29-1, the J gene TRBJ1-2; D is perhaps TRBD1 (5 bases). V was clipped by 2 bases and J by 4 bases, with 8 bases between them. CDR3 length: 12 residues. CDR1 SQVTM and CDR2 ANQGSEA come from the germline V gene. The CDR3 loop is CSVEPGTYGYTF. DNA of the CDR3: TGCAGCGTTGAACCGGGGACCTATGGCTACACCTTC.

CDR3 protein: CASSFQGSGEAFF. The DNA of the CDR3 is TGCGCCAGCAGCTTTCAGGGTTCTGGTGAAGCTTTCTTT. The chain has TRBV5-1 and TRBJ1-1; maybe TRBD1 (5 bases). Germline V gene sequence: CDR1 SGHRS, CDR2 YFSETQ. The CDR3 totals 13 residues. With 2 bases removed from V and 7 bases from J, the gap between germline ends came to 12 bases.

About this clone: Other DNA sequences in this sample translate to the same CDR3. This sequence joins TRBV9 and TRBJ1-2; 7 nucleotides match TRBD1. Per germline, CDR1 SGDLS and CDR2 YYNGEE. Trimming took 0 bases from V and 10 from J; bases not matched to a gene: 6. The CDR3 loop spans 13 amino acids. CDR3 sequence (DNA): TGTGCCAGCAGCGTAGGTGACAGGGTCGACTACACCTTC. Translating it yields CASSVGDRVDYTF.

The chain links TRBV11-2 to TRBJ2-2; 7 bases agree with TRBD2. This CDR3 has 16 residues. Germline-derived CDR1 and CDR2 are SGHAT and FQNNGV. V trimming: 2 bases; J trimming: 6 bases; junction bases outside the gene matches: 9. CDR3 region: CASSLFGTNPPGELFF. DNA for the CDR3: TGTGCCAGCAGCTTATTCGGGACTAACCCCCCCGGGGAGCTGTTTTTT.

This rearrangement joins TRBV6-6 to TRBJ1-4; D not resolved. Per germline, CDR1 MNHNY and CDR2 SVGAGI (reference sequence). The CDR3 is 14 residues long. Trimming cost V 6 bases and J 4 bases, with 12 bases left between them. CDR3: CASSSFDNNEKLFF. The CDR3 bases are TGTGCCAGCAGCTCCTTCGACAATAATGAAAAACTGTTTTTT.

The chain uses TRBV19 and TRBJ2-5; TRBD2 matches 12 bases. V shed 2 bases and J 0 bases; nucleotides not matched to a gene: 4. CDR1 and CDR2 (germline): LNHDA, SQIVND (reference sequence). This CDR3 spans 17 amino acids. For the CDR3, the DNA is TGTGCCAGTAGTATATATCCTAGCGGGGGGGACCAAGAGACCCAGTACTTC. This encodes CASSIYPSGGDQETQYF. The full variable domain, rest sourced from reference TRBV19 and TRBJ2-5, is DGGITQSPKYLFRKEGQNVTLSCEQNLNHDAMYWYRQDPGQGLRLIYYSQIVNDFQKGDIAEGYSVSREKKESFPLTVTSAQKNPTAFYLCASSIYPSGGDQETQYFGPGTRLLVL.

The rearrangement joins TRBV4-1 to TRBJ1-6; D ambiguous. CDR3 length: 13 amino acids. Germline CDR1 is MGHRA and CDR2 is YSYEKL. V shed 4 bases and J shed 10 bases, with 11 bases lying between them. CDR3 sequence: CASSPTEKSPLHF. Written as DNA, the CDR3 is TGCGCCAGCAGCCCCACCGAGAAGTCACCCCTCCACTTT.

The V and J genes are TRBV9 and TRBJ1-2; tentative D call: TRBD1 (5 bases). V was pared by 2 bases and J by 2 bases, with 7 bases between. The CDR3 contains 13 residues. Germline CDR1 SGDLS, CDR2 YYNGEE. The CDR3: CASSVRDNYGYTF. DNA for the CDR3: TGTGCCAGCAGCGTCCGGGACAACTATGGCTACACCTTC.

This chain uses TRBV7-8 with TRBJ2-3, with 7 bases matching TRBD2. CDR3 length equals 17 residues. V lost 1 base, J lost 1 base, and 8 bases stayed unmatched. The germline V gene encodes CDR1 SGHVS and CDR2 FQNEAQ. Here the CDR3 DNA reads TGTGCCAGCAGCTTAGGCCGAAGCGGGGTAGGCACAGATACGCAGTATTTT. Translating it yields CASSLGRSGVGTDTQYF.

The chain uses TRBV6-5 and TRBJ1-1; no firm D call. The CDR3 consists of 14 residues. Germline loops: CDR1 MNHEY, CDR2 SVGAGI. The ends were cut back, 6 bases at V and 7 bases at J, with 18 bases in the middle. CDR3 sequence: CASRNPTGRFEAFF. The DNA for the CDR3 is TGTGCCAGCAGGAACCCCACCGGACGTTTTGAAGCTTTCTTT.

This chain joins TRBV18 and TRBJ1-2; D is unclear. The germline V gene encodes CDR1 KGHSH and CDR2 LQKENI. There are 13 residues in the CDR3. Trimming shortened V by 4 bases and J by 1 base, and 7 bases separated the two germline ends. The CDR3 DNA sequence: TGTGCCAGCTCACGGGAGGATAACTATGGCTACACCTTC. Protein sequence: CASSREDNYGYTF.

This chain links TRBV7-9 with TRBJ1-4; D gene unclear. The CDR3 length is 14 residues. The V and J ends lost 4 bases and 8 bases respectively, with 14 bases between them. CDR1 is SEHNR and CDR2 is FQNEAQ in the germline V gene (reference sequence). The CDR3 DNA sequence: TGTGCCAGCAGCTCCGGGCCGCCGGGGGAAAAACTGTTTTTT. It yields the protein CASSSGPPGEKLFF.

The chain's CDR3 is CASSSGTTTNEKLFF. The CDR3 DNA reads as TGTGCCAGCTCCTCGGGAACTACAACTAATGAAAAACTGTTTTTT. V gene TRBV18 combines with J gene TRBJ1-4; the D is unclear. V was cut by 6 bases and J by 0 bases, with 11 bases left in between. The CDR3 contains 15 residues. The germline V gene has CDR1 KGHSH and CDR2 LQKENI.

The genes are TRBV11-2 and TRBJ1-2; tentatively, D is TRBD1 (6 bases). There are 13 residues in the CDR3. Germline lookup yields CDR1 SGHAT and CDR2 FQNNGV. Trimming shortened V by 5 bases and J by 1 base, and 8 bases separated the two germline ends. CDR3 loop: CASSPDSNYGYTF. The DNA of the CDR3 is TGTGCCAGCAGCCCGGACAGTAACTATGGCTACACCTTC.

The chain is built from TRBV9 and TRBJ2-7, with TRBD2 as a possible D gene (6 bases). The CDR3 is 12 amino acids. The ends were cut back, 3 bases at V and 2 bases at J, with 6 bases in the middle. Germline assignment: CDR1 SGDLS and CDR2 YYNGEE. CDR3 sequence reads: CASSGEAYEQYF. As DNA, the CDR3 is TGTGCCAGCAGCGGGGAGGCCTACGAGCAGTACTTC. Variable domain in full (rest from reference TRBV9 and TRBJ2-7): DSGVTQTPKHLITATGQRVTLRCSPRSGDLSVYWYQQSLDQGLQFLIQYYNGEERAKGNILERFSAQQFPDLHSELNLSSLELGDSALYFCASSGEAYEQYFGPGTRLTVT.

This clone was picked up a small number of times. The V and J genes are TRBV9 and TRBJ1-2; TRBD1 is a possible D gene (6 bases). This CDR3 spans 16 amino acids. Germline lookup yields CDR1 SGDLS and CDR2 YYNGEE. Trimming removed 0 bases at V and 7 bases at J, with 19 bases between. The CDR3 coding sequence is TGTGCCAGCAGCGTAGTATCCCCCGGGGGGCTGTCTGGCTACACCTTC. As protein: CASSVVSPGGLSGYTF.

This clone was detected a few times. V and J are TRBV2 and TRBJ2-2, with TRBD2 as a possible D gene (5 bases). V was clipped by 2 bases and J by 2 bases, with 6 bases between them. CDR3 length equals 14 residues. Germline values: CDR1 SNHLY, CDR2 FYNNEI. CDR3 coding DNA: TGTGCCAGCAGTGAACTAGCCAACACCGGGGAGCTGTTTTTT. Translation gives CASSELANTGELFF.

The chain joins TRBV6-5 to TRBJ1-3; 9 nucleotides line up with TRBD1. Germline-derived CDR1 and CDR2 are MNHEY and SVGAGI. This CDR3 is built from 14 residues. J gave up 0 bases and V 8 bases, and 2 bases lay outside the gene matches. The CDR3 is CASQDRGSGNTIYF. CDR3 DNA sequence: TGTGCCAGCCAGGACAGGGGCTCTGGAAACACCATATATTTT.

The chain links TRBV5-1 to TRBJ1-6; TRBD1 matches 9 bases. Germline-derived CDR1 and CDR2 are SGHRS and YFSETQ. J gave up 10 bases and V 4 bases, and 12 bases lay outside the gene matches. The CDR3 totals 16 residues. The chain's CDR3 is CASSRGTGSKVSPLHF. The DNA of the CDR3 is TGCGCCAGCAGCCGCGGGACAGGGAGTAAGGTGTCACCCCTCCACTTT.

The chain joins TRBV6-1 to TRBJ2-3; 8 bases agree with TRBD2. With 2 bases clipped from V and 2 bases from J, the junction kept 6 bases outside the gene matches. There are 16 residues in the CDR3. Looked up from germline, CDR1 is MNHNS and CDR2 is SASEGT. CDR3 in DNA: TGTGCCAGCAGTGAATTTGCGGGGGGTTCCACAGATACGCAGTATTTT. This codes for CASSEFAGGSTDTQYF.

The genes are TRBV5-4 and TRBJ1-2, with D uncertain. The ends were cut back, 4 bases at V and 8 bases at J, with 15 bases in the middle. Germline assignment: CDR1 SGHNT and CDR2 YYREEE (reference sequence). This CDR3 region has 13 residues. CDR3 DNA sequence: TGTGCCAGCAGCCGTACAGCGGTTGAGGGCTACACCTTC. It is translated as CASSRTAVEGYTF.

The rearrangement joins TRBV27 to TRBJ1-1; a weak D match, TRBD1 (6 bases). The germline CDR1 and CDR2 sequences are MNHEY and SMNVEV (reference sequence). The V end lost 3 bases, the J end lost 3 bases, and 8 bases lay between the germline ends. The CDR3 is 13 amino acids. The DNA of the CDR3 is TGTGCCAGCAGTTTCTACAGGGACACTGAAGCTTTCTTT. Translation: CASSFYRDTEAFF.

In its sample, this clone was seen once. The chain uses TRBV5-1 and TRBJ2-2, with D uncertain. Trimming cost V 0 bases and J 3 bases, with 6 bases left between them. CDR1 and CDR2 (germline): SGHRS, YFSETQ. This CDR3 spans 14 amino acids. CDR3 sequence (DNA): TGCGCCAGCAGCTTGGCCTATGACACCGGGGAGCTGTTTTTT. Its translation: CASSLAYDTGELFF.

This sequence joins TRBV7-3 and TRBJ2-1; D is unresolved. Germline assignment: CDR1 SGHTA and CDR2 FQGTGA. This CDR3 is 15 amino acids long. Trimming left V 1 base short and J 0 bases short, with 7 bases between. CDR3 sequence reads: CASSLNPSSYNEQFF. DNA of the CDR3: TGTGCCAGCAGCTTAAACCCCAGCTCCTACAATGAGCAGTTCTTC.

The V gene is TRBV2, the J gene TRBJ2-1; D is perhaps TRBD2 (6 bases). The germline V gene has CDR1 SNHLY and CDR2 FYNNEI. The CDR3 has 13 residues. Deletions cut 6 bases from V and 3 bases from J, with 9 bases between. The CDR3 is CASSGTGYNEQFF. The CDR3 DNA is TGTGCCAGCAGCGGGACTGGCTACAATGAGCAGTTCTTC.